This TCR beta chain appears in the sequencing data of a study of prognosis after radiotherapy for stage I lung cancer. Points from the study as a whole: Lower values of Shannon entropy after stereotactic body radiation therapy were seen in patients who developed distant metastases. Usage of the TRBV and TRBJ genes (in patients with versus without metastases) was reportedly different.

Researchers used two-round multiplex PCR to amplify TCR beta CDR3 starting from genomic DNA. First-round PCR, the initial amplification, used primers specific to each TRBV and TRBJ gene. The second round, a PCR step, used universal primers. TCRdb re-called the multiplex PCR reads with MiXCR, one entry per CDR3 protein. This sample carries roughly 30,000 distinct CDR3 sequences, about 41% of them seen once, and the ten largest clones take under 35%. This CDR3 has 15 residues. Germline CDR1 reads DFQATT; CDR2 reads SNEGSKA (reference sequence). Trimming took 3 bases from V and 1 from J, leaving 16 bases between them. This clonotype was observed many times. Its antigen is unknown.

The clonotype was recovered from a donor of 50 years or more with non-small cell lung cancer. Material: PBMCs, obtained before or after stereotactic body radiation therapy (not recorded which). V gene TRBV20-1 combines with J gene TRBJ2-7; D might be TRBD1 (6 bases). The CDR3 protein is CSARVIGQRSYEQYF. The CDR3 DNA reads TGCAGTGCTAGGGTTATCGGACAGAGATCCTACGAGCAGTACTTC.